The next 14 T cell receptor beta chains were all read from a single sample in a study of T cell repertoires in cytomegalovirus infection. TCRdb passed the reads through MiXCR, listing each CDR3 protein once. Here the sample spans about 230,000 distinct CDR3 sequences, 6.5% being singletons. Sequenced sample: PBMCs. The source is a human donor in good health (CMV status not recorded). Some clones in this sample may be carry-over from other donors' samples.

In its sample, this clonotype was seen many times. The V call is TRBV28, the J call TRBJ2-6, with TRBD1 matching over 7 bases. This CDR3 contains 19 residues. Losses at the gene ends were 3 bases for V and 4 bases for J; bases not matched to a gene: 15. From germline, CDR1 is MDHEN and CDR2 SYDVKM. CDR3 bases: TGTGCCAGCAGTTTCTCGGGACAGAGCTTCTGGACGGGGGCCAACGTCCTGACTTTC. This translates into CASSFSGQSFWTGANVLTF.

Comment on this clonotype: The junction does not match germline at one end; this may be a read error. This chain links TRBV29-1 with TRBJ2-1; 10 bases map to TRBD2. The length of the CDR3 is 16 residues. The germline gives CDR1 SQVTM, CDR2 ANQGSEA. This chain's CDR3 is CSLELAGRSFYNEQFF. CDR3 coding DNA: TGCAGCCTTGAACTAGCGGGGCGCTCTTTTTACAATGAGCAGTTCTTC.

This clonotype was seen many times. This chain joins TRBV20-1 and TRBJ1-1; no definite D call. The CDR3 loop spans 15 amino acids. V gave up 4 bases and J gave up 1 base, with 16 bases separating them. In germline, CDR1 is DFQATT, CDR2 SNEGSKA (reference sequence). The DNA for the CDR3 is TGCAGTGCTAAATTAGGGAGGAGGGAGAACACTGAAGCTTTCTTT. Translated: CSAKLGRRENTEAFF.

In DNA form, the CDR3 reads TGTGCCAGCAGCTTAGCGCCTCTAGGGAGCACTGAAGCTTTCTTT. Translated, it gives CASSLAPLGSTEAFF. The genes are TRBV7-6 and TRBJ1-1; no definite D call. In germline, CDR1 is SGHVS, CDR2 FNYEAQ. The CDR3 is made up of 15 amino acids. Trimming left V 0 bases short and J 4 bases short, with 12 bases between.

This clonotype has ten or more counts. CDR3 in DNA: TGTGCCAGCAGTCGAGACAGTCTAGCGGGACTATACAATGAGCAGTTCTTC. This gives the protein CASSRDSLAGLYNEQFF. The rearrangement links TRBV6-2 or TRBV6-3 to TRBJ2-1; 9 bases agree with TRBD2. V lost 5 bases and J lost 4; bases outside the gene matches: 12. CDR1 MNHEY and CDR2 SVGEGT come from the germline V gene. CDR3 length: 17 residues.

This chain joins TRBV19 and TRBJ2-5; 13 bases map to TRBD2. CDR3 length equals 15 residues. V dropped 5 bases and J dropped 3; count of bases not matched to a gene: 3. Looked up from germline, CDR1 is LNHDA and CDR2 is SQIVND (reference sequence). The CDR3, as DNA: TGTGCCAGTAGTCCCGGACTAGCGGGGGAAGAGACCCAGTACTTC. Translating gives CASSPGLAGEETQYF.

This clonotype has only a few counts. V usage is TRBV7-2 and J usage is TRBJ1-1; D unclear. V was trimmed by 0 bases and J by 7 bases, leaving 9 bases between them. The CDR3 runs 13 residues. Germline V CDR1 and CDR2: SGHTA, FQGNSA. The CDR3 spells CASSLAFRDEAFF. CDR3 DNA: TGTGCCAGCAGCTTAGCTTTTAGGGATGAAGCTTTCTTT.

This clonotype was recorded at least ten times. The rearrangement uses TRBV6-2 or TRBV6-3 and TRBJ2-3, with 10 bases matching TRBD1. The V segment lost 0 bases and the J segment 4 bases; nucleotides outside the gene matches: 1. CDR1 and CDR2 (germline): MNHEY, SVGEGT. The CDR3 runs 15 residues. CDR3 nucleotides: TGTGCCAGCAGTTACTCGACAGGGGGCGCAGATACGCAGTATTTT. Its translation is CASSYSTGGADTQYF.

There are many counts of this clonotype. This rearrangement joins TRBV7-9 to TRBJ2-3; maybe TRBD2 (5 bases). The CDR3 spans 16 residues. Germline assignment: CDR1 SEHNR and CDR2 FQNEAQ (reference sequence). V was trimmed by 5 bases and J by 6 bases, leaving 21 bases between them. As DNA, the CDR3 is TGTGCCAGCAGCGAACTCCCGGGAACCTATGATGATACGCAGTATTTT. Translating gives CASSELPGTYDDTQYF.

This clonotype was counted a few times. The chain combines TRBV5-1 with TRBJ1-1, with 9 bases that match TRBD1. J was trimmed by 3 bases and V by 1 base; bases with no gene match: 7. Per the germline V gene, CDR1 is SGHRS and CDR2 is YFSETQ. This CDR3 is built from 16 residues. The CDR3 DNA is TGCGCCAGCAGCTTGCCCAATAGACAGGGGGACACTGAAGCTTTCTTT. Its translation is CASSLPNRQGDTEAFF.

This clonotype came up many times. The V and J genes are TRBV5-1 and TRBJ2-1; the D is unclear. Trimming took 0 bases from V and 5 from J, leaving 6 bases between them. Per germline, CDR1 SGHRS and CDR2 YFSETQ. The CDR3 totals 13 residues. CDR3 bases: TGCGCCAGCAGCTTGGGGATCAACAATGAGCAGTTCTTC. Translated: CASSLGINNEQFF.

Ten or more counts support this clonotype. V gene TRBV15 combines with J gene TRBJ1-5; D gene ambiguous. Germline V gene data show CDR1 as LNHNV and CDR2 as YYDKDF (reference sequence). V was trimmed by 0 bases and J by 4 bases, leaving 1 base between them. This CDR3 spans 12 amino acids. The CDR3 here is CATSRDNQPQHF. The CDR3 region has the DNA TGTGCCACCAGCAGAGATAATCAGCCCCAGCATTTT. The full variable domain, in which reference TRBV15 and TRBJ1-5 provide the parts outside the CDR3, is DAMVIQNPRYQVTQFGKPVTLSCSQTLNHNVMYWYQQKSSQAPKLLFHYYDKDFNNEADTPDNFQSRRPNTSFCFLDIRSPGLGDTAMYLCATSRDNQPQHFGDGTRLSIL.

There are many counts of this clonotype. This chain joins TRBV10-3 and TRBJ2-7; D is possibly TRBD2 (7 bases). The CDR3 consists of 16 residues. Trimming took off 3 bases at V and 2 bases at J, with 17 bases between the two ends. The germline V gene has CDR1 ENHRY and CDR2 SYGVKD. CDR3 protein: CAISEHWGGGPYEQYF. CDR3 sequence (DNA): TGTGCCATCAGTGAACATTGGGGAGGGGGACCCTACGAGCAGTACTTC.

This clonotype was picked up many times. CDR3 DNA sequence: TGCAGCGTTGAAGAGCGAAACGAGCAGTACTTC. It translates to CSVEERNEQYF. This chain joins TRBV29-1 and TRBJ2-7, with no clear D. Trimming left V 0 bases short and J 5 bases short, with 5 bases between. This CDR3 region has 11 residues. From germline, CDR1 is SQVTM and CDR2 ANQGSEA.